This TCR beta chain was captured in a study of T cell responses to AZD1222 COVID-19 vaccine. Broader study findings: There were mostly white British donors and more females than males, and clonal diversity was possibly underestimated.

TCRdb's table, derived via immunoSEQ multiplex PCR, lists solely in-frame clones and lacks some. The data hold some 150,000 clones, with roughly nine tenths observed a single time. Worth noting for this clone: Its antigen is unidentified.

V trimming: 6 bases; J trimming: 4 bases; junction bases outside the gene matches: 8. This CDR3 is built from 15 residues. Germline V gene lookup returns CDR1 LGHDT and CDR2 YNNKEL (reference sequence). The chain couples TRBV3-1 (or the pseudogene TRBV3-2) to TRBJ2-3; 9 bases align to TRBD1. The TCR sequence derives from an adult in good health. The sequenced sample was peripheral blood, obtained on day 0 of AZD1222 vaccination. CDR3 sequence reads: CASRPPGQGADTQYF. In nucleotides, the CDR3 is TGTGCCAGCAGGCCTCCGGGACAGGGTGCAGATACGCAGTATTTT.